This TCR beta chain was obtained from a study of blood T cell repertoires in COVID-19 (TCRdb year 2020). Looking at the study overall: Samples covering the acute and convalescent phases of COVID-19 were provided by collaborators in the United States, Italy and Spain. The material from the prospective study consisted of cDNA or gDNA derived from T cells, B-cell-depleted T cells, or PBMCs. Deeply sampled blood TCRbeta repertoires from subjects exposed to, actively infected with, or recovered from COVID-19 were included in the dataset. The repertoires were released in a freely available public database meant as a resource for research on the immune response to SARS-CoV-2. Samples came from the ongoing ImmuneRACE study (first 160 participants) plus 1,254 subjects from 6 global collaborators. Nearly every sample came with metadata listing a de-identified subject ID, COVID-19 status, age in years and sex. Where available, HLA class I and class II types were obtained from metadata supplied by the sample provider rather than from assay-based typing.

Whole blood was collected in K2EDTA tubes by collaborating institutions according to the institutions' own protocols. For TCRbeta analysis, collaborator samples were shipped as frozen whole blood, as isolated PBMCs, or as DNA extracted from either sample type. What the research found in general, with its limitations: Clinical and demographic metadata were provided uncurated, with the amount varying by source and participant.

The CDR3 goes from the cysteine to the phenylalanine over 16 residues. Left in the record is the CDR3 DNA by itself, 48 bases read in frame from the first base. From V the trimming removes 5 bases and from J it removes 5 bases, while the gene matches leave 13 bases of the junction unaccounted for. CDR1 and CDR2 are drawn from the germline V gene (reference sequence): LNHDA, SQIVND. Note on this clone: Its antigen target is currently unknown. No much larger clonotype is one base removed from it; base qualities were not supplied.

The immunoSEQ Assay, a bias-controlled multiplex PCR, was used to amplify TCRbeta CDR3 regions from genomic DNA. The study's own analysis went as follows. The number of nucleated cells in each sample was estimated from the amplification of reference gene primers within the assay. To quantify the absolute abundance of each unique TCRbeta CDR3 rearrangement, sequence reads were collapsed and filtered. For each sample, productive Simpson clonality was calculated by taking the square root of Simpson's diversity index across productive rearrangements. Here the immuneACCESS table is served through TCRdb, limited to in-frame sequences with V and J called. Missing clones are a known gap in these copies; in checked studies unresolved V genes cover under half, and the rest lacks a known reason. V, J and clone size are those of that table, while D and trimming were read from the DNA. A total of more than 100,000 clones appear in this sample, 75% to 85% of them only once. The ten largest clones add up to almost 4% of the sample.

The V and J segments used are TRBV19 and TRBJ2-7, with 9 bases matching TRBD1. The receptor comes from a woman at least 80 years old with acute or convalescent COVID-19. Specimen: peripheral blood. The CDR3: CASSPGGQGGQDEQYF. The DNA reads TGTGCCAGTAGTCCGGGGGGACAGGGCGGTCAAGACGAGCAGTACTTC.